This T cell receptor beta chain was identified in a study of blood T cell repertoires in COVID-19. Study as a whole: The United States, Italy and Spain were the sources of the acute and convalescent COVID-19 samples. PBMCs, B-cell-depleted T cells, or T cells provided the cDNA or gDNA that made up the material.

Unmatched junction bases numbered 3, after V lost 4 bases and J lost 5 bases. CDR1 SGHAT and CDR2 FQNNGV come from the germline V gene. This CDR3 region has 15 residues. Authors' processing steps: Using reference gene primer amplification, nucleated cell counts were estimated. Sequenced by immunoSEQ multiplex PCR; TCRdb stores in-frame clones only, minus some. Clonal size and the V and J genes are those of that table, whereas D and trimming came from the DNA. Found here are about 230,000 clones, roughly 88% of them singletons; the top ten hold about 27%. This clonotype was sampled from a man aged 40-49 years with acute or convalescent COVID-19. The chain is built from TRBV11-2 and TRBJ2-5; TRBD2 matches at 14 bases. Sequencing was carried out using peripheral blood. The CDR3 spells CASSSGTSGSETQYF. The CDR3 DNA reads TGTGCCAGCAGCTCTGGGACTAGCGGGAGCGAGACCCAGTACTTC.